The TCR beta chain under discussion was sequenced for a study of siplizumab effects on memory and regulatory T cells. Germline V gene lookup returns CDR1 LNHDA and CDR2 SQIVND (reference sequence). Unmatched junction bases numbered 4, after V lost 5 bases and J lost 0 bases. The CDR3 runs 15 residues. TCRdb's table, derived via immunoSEQ multiplex PCR, lists solely in-frame clones and lacks some. The top ten hold 0.25% to 0.35% of the sample, which has 100,000 or so clones, roughly 91% seen once. Study results and caveats: Greater diversity than memory cells seemed evident in naive T cells, which also appeared to be major alloresponse contributors. A mean of approximately 70% of mappable alloreactive CD4+ clones were Treg-derived with siplizumab, compared with 25% to 30% in controls.

Details on this clone: Its antigen is unknown.

The TCR comes from a human donor in good health. Source material: CD4+ T cells sorted from blood. The chain has TRBV19 and TRBJ2-4; 7 positions agree with TRBD1. CDR3 DNA: TGTGCCAGTAGTGGACAGGTGTTAGCCAAAAACATTCAGTACTTC. Residues: CASSGQVLAKNIQYF.